Shown below are 27 T cell receptor beta chains from a single sample sequenced in a study of metastatic and nonmetastatic thyroid tumors. Each patient came to thyroid surgery without any prior treatment (of any kind). MiXCR reprocessed the PCR reads for TCRdb. The table shows 15,000 to 20,000 clones, with about 29% occurring only once. Sequenced material: tumor tissue. The receptors were gathered from a male donor with papillary thyroid cancer or a benign thyroid nodule (not recorded which). Some clones in this sample may be carry-over from other donors' samples.

This rearrangement joins TRBV30 to TRBJ1-3; no reliable D call. This CDR3 is 15 amino acids long. CDR1 GTSNPN and CDR2 SVGIG come from the germline V gene (reference sequence). Deletions cut 4 bases from V and 3 bases from J, with 16 bases between. The DNA for the CDR3 is TGTGCCTGGATGAATGGTCGGGCACATGGAAACACCATATATTTT. Residues: CAWMNGRAHGNTIYF. Combining the CDR3 with reference TRBV30 and TRBJ1-3 gives the whole variable domain SQTIHQWPATLVQPVGSPLSLECTVEGTSNPNLYWYRQAAGRGLQLLFYSVGIGQISSEVPQNLSASRPQDRQFILSSKKLLLSDSGFYLCAWMNGRAHGNTIYFGEGSWLTVV.

Many counts were recorded for this clone. The rearrangement joins TRBV7-7 to TRBJ2-1; 11 bases are shared with TRBD2. The CDR3 is 19 amino acids. Per the germline V gene, CDR1 is SSHAT and CDR2 is FNYEAQ (reference sequence). V lost 5 bases, J lost 1 base, and 13 bases stayed unmatched. CDR3 in DNA: TGTGCCAGCAGCGCGGGGACTAGCGGTTCCGCCCTATCCTACAATGAGCAGTTCTTC. Translation: CASSAGTSGSALSYNEQFF.

The genes are TRBV4-1 and TRBJ2-2; D may be TRBD2 (6 bases). Germline CDR1 and CDR2: MGHRA and YSYEKL. The CDR3 totals 14 residues. V was cut by 3 bases and J by 4 bases, with 9 bases left in between. CDR3 nucleotides: TGCGCCAGCAGCCACCCGGGGGTCACCGGGGAGCTGTTTTTT. Amino acids: CASSHPGVTGELFF.

The CDR3 protein is CASSFSMMQGSMHEQFF. For the CDR3, the DNA is TGTGCCAGCAGTTTCAGCATGATGCAGGGGTCTATGCATGAGCAGTTCTTC. The chain joins TRBV27 to TRBJ2-1; possibly TRBD1 for D (6 bases). The ends were cut back, 3 bases at V and 8 bases at J, with 23 bases in the middle. Germline CDR1 is MNHEY and CDR2 is SMNVEV (reference sequence). This CDR3 is 17 amino acids long.

This clone has a handful of counts. Just one base apart from a much larger clone, this may be a read error. Other DNA sequences in this sample translate to the same CDR3. This rearrangement joins TRBV18 to TRBJ2-5; D gene uncertain. The CDR3 is made up of 11 amino acids. Trimming shortened V by 9 bases and J by 4 bases, and 9 bases separated the two germline ends. The germline V gene encodes CDR1 KGHSH and CDR2 LQKENI. As DNA, the CDR3 is TGTGCCAGTCCTGTTCCAGAGACCCAGTACTTC. This translates into CASPVPETQYF. The variable domain in full, with the rest retrieved from reference TRBV18 and TRBJ2-5, is NAGVMQNPRHLVRRRGQEARLRCSPMKGHSHVYWYRQLPEEGLKFMVYLQKENIIDESGMPKERFSAEFPKEGPSILRIQQVVRGDSAAYFCASPVPETQYFGPGTRLLVL.

The gene calls are TRBV11-2 and TRBJ2-1; 13 bases match TRBD2. Germline loops: CDR1 SGHAT, CDR2 FQNNGV. This CDR3 spans 17 amino acids. J was trimmed by 7 bases and V by 5 bases; bases with no gene match: 11. CDR3 sequence: CASSVTSGGVFLNEQFF. The DNA of the CDR3 is TGTGCCAGCAGCGTAACTAGCGGGGGGGTATTCTTAAATGAGCAGTTCTTC.

This clone was detected many times. The chain links TRBV11-1 to TRBJ2-5, with a tentative D call TRBD2 (6 bases). Trimming removed 7 bases at V and 3 bases at J, with 21 bases between. CDR1 and CDR2 (germline): SGHAT, FQDESV (reference sequence). The CDR3 loop spans 16 amino acids. The CDR3 DNA reads as TGTGCCAGCAACCCTGATTTTACGTGGGGGGAAGAGACCCAGTACTTC. Residues: CASNPDFTWGEETQYF.

This clone is labeled medium-sized (0.01 to 0.1%). The chain uses TRBV6-5 and TRBJ1-3, with D possibly being TRBD1 (6 bases). The germline gives CDR1 MNHEY, CDR2 SVGAGI. This CDR3 has 16 amino acids. With 2 bases removed from V and 2 bases from J, the gap between germline ends came to 13 bases. This CDR3 is CASSYGGNRAGNTIYF. DNA for the CDR3: TGTGCCAGCAGTTACGGGGGAAACAGGGCTGGAAACACCATATATTTT.

This chain links TRBV6-1 with TRBJ1-5, with D uncertain. Trimming took off 7 bases at V and 2 bases at J, with 15 bases between the two ends. This CDR3 region has 15 residues. Germline assignment: CDR1 MNHNS and CDR2 SASEGT. In DNA form, the CDR3 reads TGTGCCAGCATCCTCGAAGGGTCGGGCAATCAGCCCCAGCATTTT. This sequence encodes CASILEGSGNQPQHF.

The chain carries TRBV15 and TRBJ1-1; 10 bases map to TRBD1. The germline V gene encodes CDR1 LNHNV and CDR2 YYDKDF (reference sequence). The CDR3 spans 16 residues. V dropped 0 bases and J dropped 3; count of bases not matched to a gene: 4. The CDR3 DNA reads TGTGCCACCAGCAGAGACTGGACAGGGGGTGACACTGAAGCTTTCTTT. This codes for CATSRDWTGGDTEAFF.

The chain combines TRBV19 with TRBJ1-4; 7 bases are a match to TRBD1. CDR1 is LNHDA, CDR2 SQIVND, per germline (reference sequence). The V gene end was trimmed by 4 bases and the J gene end by 1 base; junction bases not matched to a gene: 9. The CDR3 length is 17 residues. CDR3 in amino acids: CASSTPRQGVTNEKLFF. CDR3 coding DNA: TGTGCCAGTAGTACTCCGCGACAGGGAGTAACTAATGAAAAACTGTTTTTT.

This sequence joins TRBV20-1 and TRBJ1-6; the match to TRBD1 covers 10 bases. The germline V gene encodes CDR1 DFQATT and CDR2 SNEGSKA (reference sequence). V gave up 6 bases and J gave up 9 bases; unmatched junction bases: 5. CDR3 length equals 13 residues. The CDR3 loop reads CSARDRGSSPLHF. The CDR3, as DNA: TGCAGTGCAAGGGACAGGGGTAGTTCACCCCTCCACTTT.

This clone has at least ten counts. J is TRBJ2-1 and V is TRBV6-1, with unresolved D. This CDR3 is 12 amino acids long. V was pared by 6 bases and J by 0 bases, with 3 bases between. Germline V gives CDR1 MNHNS, CDR2 SASEGT. CDR3 sequence reads: CASRRSYNEQFF. The CDR3 DNA is TGTGCCAGCAGACGCTCCTACAATGAGCAGTTCTTC.

By sample fraction, this clone is medium-sized. DNA for the CDR3: TGTGCCAGCAGCTTATCCGGGCCCAATTCACCCCTCCACTTT. This translates into CASSLSGPNSPLHF. This chain uses TRBV7-8 with TRBJ1-6; unclear D gene. The CDR3 has 14 residues. In germline, CDR1 is SGHVS, CDR2 FQNEAQ. The V end lost 2 bases, the J end lost 7 bases, and 9 bases lay between the germline ends.

This clone is medium-sized by share. The chain joins TRBV20-1 to TRBJ2-2, with 12 bases lining up with TRBD2. This CDR3 contains 16 residues. Trimming cost V 1 base and J 6 bases; bases outside gene matches: 6. From germline, CDR1 is DFQATT and CDR2 SNEGSKA (reference sequence). Here the CDR3 reads CSARGLLAGGPGELFF. CDR3 DNA: TGCAGTGCTAGAGGCCTACTAGCGGGAGGACCCGGGGAGCTGTTTTTT.

The table lists this clone with many counts. V and J are TRBV9 and TRBJ2-3; TRBD2 matches 7 bases. With V trimmed by 7 bases and J by 5 bases, 7 bases remained unmatched. This CDR3 spans 13 amino acids. Germline V CDR1 and CDR2: SGDLS, YYNGEE. The CDR3 coding sequence is TGTGCCAGCCGTAGGCGGGAGAGAGATACGCAGTATTTT. Amino acids: CASRRRERDTQYF.

In this sample, this clone turned up a few times. The chain links TRBV6-5 to TRBJ2-7; D gene uncertain. Trimming took off 2 bases at V and 5 bases at J, with 10 bases between the two ends. This CDR3 has 13 amino acids. In germline, CDR1 is MNHEY, CDR2 SVGAGI. The CDR3 DNA reads as TGTGCCAGCAGTTACGATTTAGGGAACGAGCAGTACTTC. Translated, it gives CASSYDLGNEQYF.

V and J are TRBV27 and TRBJ2-1; D unclear. Germline V gene lookup returns CDR1 MNHEY and CDR2 SMNVEV (reference sequence). V was pared by 7 bases and J by 7 bases, with 17 bases between. The CDR3 has 14 amino acids. In nucleotides, the CDR3 is TGTGCCAGCACCCGCCCCCACTACGTGAATGAGCAGTTCTTC. It specifies CASTRPHYVNEQFF.

This clone was counted between two and nine times. The rearrangement links TRBV10-3 to TRBJ1-6, with 9 bases identical to TRBD1. Germline V lookup: CDR1 ENHRY, CDR2 SYGVKD. V lost 2 bases and J lost 5; bases outside the gene matches: 1. This CDR3 contains 15 residues. CDR3 residues: CAISEGTGNNSPLHF. Written as DNA, the CDR3 is TGTGCCATCAGTGAGGGGACAGGGAATAATTCACCCCTCCACTTT.

J is TRBJ2-1 and V is TRBV19; D is perhaps TRBD2 (7 bases). Germline assignment: CDR1 LNHDA and CDR2 SQIVND (reference sequence). V lost 0 bases, J lost 10 bases, and 10 bases lay in between. This CDR3 has 13 residues. DNA of the CDR3: TGTGCCAGTAGTATAGAGGGGAGGGGGGAGCAGTTCTTC. It codes for CASSIEGRGEQFF.

This clone was detected ten times or more. The rearrangement joins TRBV19 to TRBJ2-4; D is uncertain. The V end lost 7 bases, the J end lost 1 base, and 11 bases lay between the germline ends. CDR1 and CDR2 from the germline V gene are LNHDA and SQIVND (reference sequence). The CDR3 covers 14 residues. The CDR3 here is CASTTRKAKNIQYF. In DNA form, the CDR3 reads TGTGCCAGTACCACCCGGAAGGCCAAAAACATTCAGTACTTC. Based on the CDR3 plus reference TRBV19 and TRBJ2-4, the full variable domain is DGGITQSPKYLFRKEGQNVTLSCEQNLNHDAMYWYRQDPGQGLRLIYYSQIVNDFQKGDIAEGYSVSREKKESFPLTVTSAQKNPTAFYLCASTTRKAKNIQYFGAGTRLSVL.

The chain carries TRBV5-1 and TRBJ2-3; 14 bases are a match to TRBD2. V lost 3 bases, J lost 5 bases, and 5 bases stayed unmatched. Germline lookup yields CDR1 SGHRS and CDR2 YFSETQ. The CDR3 consists of 16 residues. The CDR3 reads CASSSGTSGSQDTQYF. The CDR3 DNA follows: TGCGCCAGCAGCTCGGGGACTAGCGGGAGTCAAGATACGCAGTATTTT.

This clone showed up just once. The rearrangement links TRBV19 to TRBJ2-6; D may be TRBD1 or TRBD2 (5 bases each). CDR3 size: 17 residues. CDR1 and CDR2 from the germline V gene are LNHDA and SQIVND (reference sequence). Trimming removed 7 bases from V and 4 bases from J, with 20 bases in between. CDR3 nucleotide sequence: TGTGCCAGTAAAAAACGGGGTCAGGGCGAAGGGGCCAACGTCCTGACTTTC. Amino acids: CASKKRGQGEGANVLTF. Full variable domain (remainder filled in from reference TRBV19 and TRBJ2-6): DGGITQSPKYLFRKEGQNVTLSCEQNLNHDAMYWYRQDPGQGLRLIYYSQIVNDFQKGDIAEGYSVSREKKESFPLTVTSAQKNPTAFYLCASKKRGQGEGANVLTFGAGSRLTVL.

The rearrangement joins TRBV5-1 to TRBJ1-3; the D gene is possibly TRBD1 (5 bases). Trimming cost V 1 base and J 0 bases, with 14 bases left between them. Germline-derived CDR1 and CDR2 are SGHRS and YFSETQ. The CDR3 is made up of 17 amino acids. For the CDR3, the DNA is TGCGCCAGCAGCTTGAGGGGAGTCTTATCCTCTGGAAACACCATATATTTT. It translates to CASSLRGVLSSGNTIYF.

Concerning this clone: At one end the junction does not follow the germline gene, possibly because of a read error. Here the CDR3 DNA reads TGTGTCAGCAGCTTAAACTCCGGGGAGCTGTTTTTT. Protein: CVSSLNSGELFF. This chain joins TRBV11-3 and TRBJ2-2; D call uncertain. CDR3 length: 12 amino acids. Germline CDR1 and CDR2: SGHNT and YENEEA.

This chain links TRBV3-1 with TRBJ2-7, with D maybe TRBD2 (5 bases). The CDR3 length is 12 residues. Germline CDR1 and CDR2: LGHDT and YNNKEL (reference sequence). V was shortened by 4 bases and J by 4 bases, with 8 bases between the two germline ends. CDR3 region: CASSPRGYEQYF. CDR3 bases: TGTGCCAGCAGCCCCCGAGGGTACGAGCAGTACTTC.

By sample share, this clone is medium-sized. The chain has TRBV11-3 and TRBJ1-2, with D perhaps TRBD1 (6 bases). CDR1 and CDR2 (germline): SGHNT, YENEEA. Trimming removed 4 bases from V and 5 bases from J, with 14 bases in between. There are 14 residues in the CDR3. The CDR3 DNA sequence: TGTGCCAGCAGCTCAAGCCCAGGACAGTATGGCTACACCTTC. Translated, it gives CASSSSPGQYGYTF.